Listed below are T cell receptor beta chains from one sample, sequenced in a study of T-cell reconstitution after alpha-beta-depleted transplantation in children. TCRdb re-derived calls from the PCR reads in MiXCR, one entry per CDR3 protein. This sample has about 540,000 distinct CDR3 sequences, with 15% to 20% found just once. The source was PBMCs from the stem cell graft donor, collected from the stem cell graft. The receptors were gathered from a human donor who donated a stem cell graft to a child with acute lymphoblastic leukemia. The CDR3 runs from the conserved cysteine through the conserved F or W. The order of the fields is V gene, J gene, clone size, CDR3 protein. A clone size is listed for some rows: how often the clone was seen (once, few, many), or a class if it is expanded.

v_call: TRBV29-1
j_call: TRBJ2-1
clone_size: -
cdr3_aa: CSVRAGGSNEQFF

v_call: TRBV29-1
j_call: TRBJ1-2
clone_size: -
cdr3_aa: CSVESGRGRGGKDGYTF

v_call: TRBV5-1
j_call: TRBJ2-5
clone_size: -
cdr3_aa: CASSFGNSGGQETQYF

v_call: TRBV10-3
j_call: TRBJ1-2
clone_size: -
cdr3_aa: CAIRSERLGPYGYTF

v_call: TRBV5-1
j_call: TRBJ1-3
clone_size: -
cdr3_aa: CASSEQGNPGNTIYF

v_call: TRBV5-1
j_call: TRBJ2-7
clone_size: -
cdr3_aa: CASSEGLAGGPFIDEQYF

v_call: TRBV29-1
j_call: TRBJ1-2
clone_size: many
cdr3_aa: CSVGGDSSQGYTF

v_call: TRBV5-5
j_call: TRBJ2-2
clone_size: few
cdr3_aa: CASSLENGEGGELFF

v_call: TRBV29-1
j_call: TRBJ2-7
clone_size: -
cdr3_aa: CSVELSYEQYF

v_call: TRBV3-1
j_call: TRBJ1-1
clone_size: -
cdr3_aa: CASSQEPREGAEAFF

v_call: TRBV6-5
j_call: TRBJ2-1
clone_size: many
cdr3_aa: CATTSGYNEQFF

v_call: TRBV9
j_call: TRBJ2-1
clone_size: -
cdr3_aa: CASSVIGGDEQFF

v_call: TRBV29-1
j_call: TRBJ1-2
clone_size: -
cdr3_aa: CSVDRSGTGGVGYTF

v_call: TRBV29-1
j_call: TRBJ1-1
clone_size: -
cdr3_aa: CSVDPGHTEAFF

v_call: TRBV29-1
j_call: TRBJ2-5
clone_size: few
cdr3_aa: CSVELTPETQYF

v_call: TRBV4-1
j_call: TRBJ2-7
clone_size: few
cdr3_aa: CASSQGGGEQYF

v_call: TRBV21-1
j_call: TRBJ1-2
clone_size: few
cdr3_aa: CASSKDVWIPTNYGYTF

v_call: TRBV11-2
j_call: TRBJ2-5
clone_size: -
cdr3_aa: CASSLDPGTRGETQYF

v_call: TRBV11-1
j_call: TRBJ2-1
clone_size: -
cdr3_aa: CASSSEGSPYNEQFF

v_call: TRBV24-1
j_call: TRBJ2-3
clone_size: few
cdr3_aa: CATSPGTGEADTQYF

v_call: TRBV3-1
j_call: TRBJ2-1
clone_size: few
cdr3_aa: CASSQASPSFWFF

v_call: TRBV6-1
j_call: TRBJ2-1
clone_size: -
cdr3_aa: CASRERRGDVGTKRSYNEQFF

v_call: TRBV6-4
j_call: TRBJ2-1
clone_size: -
cdr3_aa: CASSDVFRGRDEQFF

v_call: TRBV20-1
j_call: TRBJ2-7
clone_size: -
cdr3_aa: CSAGTGVYEQYF

v_call: TRBV27
j_call: TRBJ2-7
clone_size: -
cdr3_aa: CASSSDWTSANYEQYF

v_call: TRBV5-1
j_call: TRBJ1-2
clone_size: -
cdr3_aa: CASSFSPASGYGYTF

v_call: TRBV3-1
j_call: TRBJ2-2
clone_size: few
cdr3_aa: CASSQVSGLAGELFF

v_call: TRBV20-1
j_call: TRBJ2-1
clone_size: many
cdr3_aa: CSALTGSYNEQFF

v_call: TRBV12-3/TRBV12-4
j_call: TRBJ2-2
clone_size: -
cdr3_aa: CASSHRAQNTGELFF

v_call: TRBV9
j_call: TRBJ2-1
clone_size: few
cdr3_aa: CASSEQGSGLAHEQFF

v_call: TRBV10-3
j_call: TRBJ2-1
clone_size: once
cdr3_aa: CAITAYNEQFF

v_call: TRBV20-1
j_call: TRBJ2-7
clone_size: -
cdr3_aa: CSATPGQGYEQYF

v_call: TRBV21-1
j_call: TRBJ2-7
clone_size: -
cdr3_aa: CASSKRLGDSSYEQYF

v_call: TRBV11-1
j_call: TRBJ2-7
clone_size: -
cdr3_aa: CASTLGVGQGDLGQTYEQYF

v_call: TRBV7-9
j_call: TRBJ1-1
clone_size: -
cdr3_aa: CASSASQGSNTEAFF

v_call: TRBV4-1
j_call: TRBJ2-3
clone_size: few
cdr3_aa: CASSHRQDPDTQYF

v_call: TRBV5-1
j_call: TRBJ2-3
clone_size: few
cdr3_aa: CASSPLPSDTQYF

v_call: TRBV30
j_call: TRBJ2-1
clone_size: -
cdr3_aa: CAWSDPPKSRDRWAASYNEQFF

v_call: TRBV12-3/TRBV12-4
j_call: TRBJ2-7
clone_size: many
cdr3_aa: CASSLAPGAYEQYF

v_call: TRBV12-3/TRBV12-4
j_call: TRBJ2-1
clone_size: -
cdr3_aa: CASGPSWFF

v_call: TRBV5-1
j_call: TRBJ2-1
clone_size: -
cdr3_aa: CASSWATGYNEQFF

v_call: TRBV20-1
j_call: TRBJ1-1
clone_size: few
cdr3_aa: CSEGGAKAEAFF

v_call: TRBV3-1
j_call: TRBJ2-7
clone_size: -
cdr3_aa: CASSQGPNEQYF

v_call: TRBV6-2/TRBV6-3
j_call: TRBJ1-2
clone_size: -
cdr3_aa: CASSWPGPRYTF

v_call: TRBV27
j_call: TRBJ2-7
clone_size: -
cdr3_aa: CASLPHSDLSPNEQYF

v_call: TRBV4-1
j_call: TRBJ2-7
clone_size: few
cdr3_aa: CASSHPSAGGLYEQYF

v_call: TRBV12-3/TRBV12-4
j_call: TRBJ1-2
clone_size: -
cdr3_aa: CASSLRAGGHYGYTF

v_call: TRBV12-3/TRBV12-4
j_call: TRBJ1-6
clone_size: few
cdr3_aa: CASSWGGDNSPLHF

v_call: TRBV19
j_call: TRBJ1-5
clone_size: few
cdr3_aa: CASEGPHRPQHF

v_call: TRBV7-9
j_call: TRBJ2-5
clone_size: -
cdr3_aa: CASRSGTGIQETQYF

v_call: TRBV27
j_call: TRBJ1-1
clone_size: -
cdr3_aa: CASIFQGSVNTEAFF